One sample yielded the 26 T cell receptor beta chains listed below, sequenced in a study of control samples from healthy donors and cancer patients. The repertoire was sequenced with immunoSEQ multiplex PCR; TCRdb's copy has only in-frame clones and lacks some. The sample lists under 60,000 clones; nearly 95% were seen once. Input material: PBMCs. The receptors derive from a woman between 45 and 60 years old with head and neck cancer.

The rearrangement joins TRBV3-1 (or the pseudogene TRBV3-2) to TRBJ2-1; 14 bases are a match to TRBD2. Germline assignment: CDR1 LGHDT and CDR2 YNNKEL (reference sequence). CDR3 size: 17 residues. The trim removed 1 base at V and 7 bases at J, leaving 6 bases unmatched. CDR3 sequence (DNA): TGTGCCAGCAGCCAAGGTCGGACTAGCGGGAGGTTAAATGAGCAGTTCTTC. It codes for CASSQGRTSGRLNEQFF.

This chain joins TRBV2 and TRBJ2-5; 10 bases are shared with TRBD2. Germline CDR1 reads SNHLY; CDR2 reads FYNNEI. CDR3 size: 15 residues. With 4 bases clipped from V and 5 bases from J, the junction kept 7 bases outside the gene matches. The CDR3 sequence: CASSGKAGGRETQYF. The DNA of the CDR3 is TGTGCCAGCAGTGGAAAAGCGGGGGGGCGGGAGACCCAGTACTTC.

The chain carries TRBV6-6 and TRBJ1-2; possible D gene TRBD1, 6 bases. Germline V gene sequence: CDR1 MNHNY, CDR2 SVGAGI (reference sequence). The length of the CDR3 is 13 residues. V was shortened by 2 bases and J by 4 bases, with 8 bases between the two germline ends. The CDR3 here is CASSYTQGYGYTF. For the CDR3, the DNA is TGTGCCAGCAGTTACACACAGGGCTATGGCTACACCTTC.

The chain couples TRBV6-2 or TRBV6-3 to TRBJ2-7; 11 bases match TRBD2. This CDR3 has 16 amino acids. Trimming at V came to 2 bases and at J to 5 bases, leaving 8 bases not matched to a gene. Germline CDR1 is MNHEY and CDR2 is SVGEGT. The CDR3 sequence is CASSYVTSGRGNEQYF. The CDR3 DNA reads as TGTGCCAGCAGTTACGTCACTAGCGGGAGAGGGAACGAGCAGTACTTC.

This sequence joins TRBV2 and TRBJ1-5; 10 nucleotides agree with TRBD1. V was clipped by 5 bases and J by 4 bases; unmatched bases: 11. Germline V gene data show CDR1 as SNHLY and CDR2 as FYNNEI. The CDR3 sequence is 17 residues long. CDR3 in DNA: TGTGCCAGCAGTCGGGACAGGGGTCAAGTCGATAATCAGCCCCAGCATTTT. As protein: CASSRDRGQVDNQPQHF.

This chain links TRBV15 with TRBJ2-7, with TRBD2 matching over 7 bases. The germline CDR1 and CDR2 sequences are LNHNV and YYDKDF (reference sequence). This CDR3 contains 14 residues. With 1 base clipped from V and 5 bases from J, the junction kept 5 bases outside the gene matches. The CDR3 nucleotides are TGTGCCACCAGCAGAGCTTGGGGGGGGGACGAGCAGTACTTC. It translates to CATSRAWGGDEQYF.

This chain links TRBV27 with TRBJ1-1; TRBD1 aligns across 8 bases. This CDR3 has 16 residues. The V and J ends lost 6 bases and 3 bases, in that order; junction bases with no gene match: 12. In germline, CDR1 is MNHEY, CDR2 SMNVEV (reference sequence). The CDR3 DNA follows: TGTGCCAGCAGGTCCTCCCAGGGGGCGCGGGACACTGAAGCTTTCTTT. As protein: CASRSSQGARDTEAFF.

In its sample, this clone was seen once. The genes are TRBV5-1 and TRBJ2-7, with TRBD1 identical over 9 bases. The CDR3 is 16 residues long. From germline, CDR1 is SGHRS and CDR2 YFSETQ. V lost 4 bases to trimming and J lost 4 bases; unmatched junction nucleotides: 12. The CDR3 nucleotides read TGCGCCAGCAGCCATCATCGGGACAGGGTCGGGTACGAGCAGTACTTC. It translates to CASSHHRDRVGYEQYF.

The gene calls are TRBV2 and TRBJ1-1, with D tentatively TRBD1 (5 bases). The germline V gene encodes CDR1 SNHLY and CDR2 FYNNEI. The V end was cut by 5 bases, the J end by 0 bases, with 13 bases between. The CDR3 covers 15 residues. The CDR3 reads CASSWDVPMNTEAFF. The CDR3 nucleotides read TGTGCCAGCAGTTGGGACGTACCCATGAACACTGAAGCTTTCTTT.

This chain connects TRBV28 to TRBJ2-3; TRBD2 matches 9 bases. The germline CDR1 and CDR2 sequences are MDHEN and SYDVKM. This CDR3 is built from 17 residues. Germline trimming cut 3 bases from V and 3 bases from J; bases unmatched to any gene: 10. The CDR3 sequence: CASSFLAGKGGTDTQYF. For the CDR3, the DNA is TGTGCCAGCAGTTTTCTAGCGGGAAAGGGTGGGACAGATACGCAGTATTTT.

This chain joins TRBV28 and TRBJ1-2; TRBD1 might be the D (5 bases). The CDR3 has 13 amino acids. CDR1 is MDHEN and CDR2 is SYDVKM in the germline V gene. Trimming removed 8 bases at V and 7 bases at J, with 17 bases between. As DNA, the CDR3 is TGTGCCAGCGGGACTACTAAGGACCTTGGCTACACCTTC. Translation: CASGTTKDLGYTF.

CDR3 protein: CASSAGLVSIGEQFF. CDR3 DNA sequence: TGTGCCAGCAGCGCGGGACTAGTCTCCATTGGTGAGCAGTTCTTC. This chain links TRBV9 with TRBJ2-1, with TRBD2 matching 8 bases. Germline CDR1 reads SGDLS; CDR2 reads YYNGEE. The junction had 11 bases not matched to a gene; V was cut back by 3 bases and J by 9 bases. This CDR3 has 15 residues.

The chain uses TRBV5-1 and TRBJ2-7; 11 bases are shared with TRBD2. This CDR3 comprises 15 residues. Germline V gene data show CDR1 as SGHRS and CDR2 as YFSETQ. Trimming removed 6 bases from V and 1 base from J; junction bases left unmatched: 6. CDR3 nucleotide sequence: TGCGCCAGCAACCCGGGACTAGCGGTGTCCTACGAGCAGTACTTC. It encodes CASNPGLAVSYEQYF.

The V gene is TRBV6-5, the J gene TRBJ2-6; a weak D match, TRBD1 (6 bases). Trimming removed 7 bases at V and 0 bases at J, with 10 bases between. The germline CDR1 and CDR2 sequences are MNHEY and SVGAGI. The CDR3 loop spans 15 amino acids. The chain's CDR3 is CASTGASSGANVLTF. CDR3 sequence (DNA): TGTGCCAGCACAGGGGCTAGCTCTGGGGCCAACGTCCTGACTTTC.

V usage is TRBV6-2 or TRBV6-3 and J usage is TRBJ2-2, with 10 bases identical to TRBD2. Unmatched junction bases numbered 5, after V lost 2 bases and J lost 5 bases. The CDR3 has 16 amino acids. CDR1 and CDR2 (germline): MNHEY, SVGEGT. CDR3 sequence reads: CASSYRLAGVTGELFF. The CDR3 DNA sequence: TGTGCCAGCAGTTACAGACTAGCGGGCGTAACCGGGGAGCTGTTTTTT.

This rearrangement joins TRBV19 to TRBJ1-1; 9 bases are a match to TRBD1. Germline V CDR1 and CDR2: LNHDA, SQIVND (reference sequence). The CDR3 has 13 residues. With V trimmed by 4 bases and J by 4 bases, 1 base remained unmatched. DNA of the CDR3: TGTGCCAGTAGTACGACAGGGGGCACTGAAGCTTTCTTT. It specifies CASSTTGGTEAFF.

The CDR3 DNA reads TGTGCCAGCAGTGGGGGAGCTTTCCGCACAGATACGCAGTATTTT. Protein product: CASSGGAFRTDTQYF. The chain has TRBV2 and TRBJ2-3; the D gene is possibly TRBD2 (5 bases). Trimming removed 4 bases at V and 1 base at J, with 12 bases between. CDR1 and CDR2 from the germline V gene are SNHLY and FYNNEI. The CDR3 is made up of 15 amino acids.

The V and J genes are TRBV11-2 and TRBJ1-6, with TRBD1 matching over 8 bases. J was trimmed by 7 bases and V by 2 bases; bases with no gene match: 4. Per germline, CDR1 SGHAT and CDR2 FQNNGV. The CDR3 extends over 15 amino acids. CDR3 nucleotides: TGTGCCAGCAGCTTACGACAGGGGCTAAATTCACCCCTCCACTTT. Translation gives CASSLRQGLNSPLHF.

This chain connects TRBV6-5 to TRBJ2-6; perhaps TRBD1 as D (5 bases). V was cut by 6 bases and J by 2 bases, with 11 bases left in between. The CDR3 length is 15 residues. The germline V gene encodes CDR1 MNHEY and CDR2 SVGAGI. The DNA of the CDR3 is TGTGCCAGCAGGGGCAGGGCTGCTGGGGCCAACGTCCTGACTTTC. Its translation is CASRGRAAGANVLTF.

This chain links TRBV5-1 with TRBJ2-1; the D gene is possibly TRBD1 (6 bases). V was clipped by 0 bases and J by 6 bases, with 13 bases between them. The CDR3 length is 15 residues. Germline loops: CDR1 SGHRS, CDR2 YFSETQ. This CDR3 reads CASSLATGLANEQFF. Written as DNA, the CDR3 is TGCGCCAGCAGCTTGGCGACAGGATTAGCCAATGAGCAGTTCTTC.

This sequence joins TRBV7-9 and TRBJ2-1; D gene uncertain. The CDR3 extends over 13 amino acids. V lost 0 bases and J 8 bases, leaving 8 bases between the germline ends. From germline, CDR1 is SEHNR and CDR2 FQNEAQ (reference sequence). The CDR3 bases are TGTGCCAGCAGCTTAGCGGCAGCCCATGAGCAGTTCTTC. Protein: CASSLAAAHEQFF.

The rearrangement links TRBV6-6 to TRBJ2-1; 10 bases are shared with TRBD2. CDR3 length: 15 amino acids. J lost 5 bases, V lost 0 bases, and 1 base had no gene match. In germline, CDR1 is MNHNY, CDR2 SVGAGI (reference sequence). This CDR3 reads CASSYSTSGNNEQFF. The CDR3 DNA follows: TGTGCCAGCAGTTACTCAACTAGCGGGAACAATGAGCAGTTCTTC.

The chain links TRBV30 to TRBJ1-6; maybe TRBD1 (6 bases). CDR1 and CDR2 (germline): GTSNPN, SVGIG (reference sequence). V lost 3 bases and J lost 10, with 16 bases in between. The CDR3 is made up of 14 amino acids. The CDR3 protein is CAWRGTWGNSPLHF. CDR3 DNA sequence: TGTGCCTGGAGGGGGACATGGGGCAACTCACCCCTCCACTTT.

This chain joins TRBV5-6 and TRBJ2-3, with TRBD2 matching over 10 bases. The CDR3 is made up of 15 amino acids. Trimming removed 1 base from V and 4 bases from J; junction bases left unmatched: 3. The germline CDR1 and CDR2 sequences are SGHDT and YYEEEE. DNA of the CDR3: TGTGCCAGCAGCTTGAGGCTAGCGGGAGCAGATACGCAGTATTTT. Its protein is CASSLRLAGADTQYF.

CDR3 DNA: TGTGCCAGCAGCTTCGAGGGCGCGGGGATAGGTTCACCCCTCCACTTT. Protein: CASSFEGAGIGSPLHF. The chain carries TRBV7-9 and TRBJ1-6, with D uncertain. This CDR3 has 16 amino acids. Per germline, CDR1 SEHNR and CDR2 FQNEAQ (reference sequence). V lost 3 bases and J 9 bases, leaving 18 bases between the germline ends.

Here the CDR3 reads CASSFGGKVGELFF. The DNA for the CDR3 is TGCGCCAGCAGCTTCGGGGGCAAAGTAGGGGAGCTGTTTTTT. This chain links TRBV5-1 with TRBJ2-2; D is tentatively TRBD1 or TRBD2 (6 bases each). Trimming shortened V by 2 bases and J by 8 bases, and 13 bases separated the two germline ends. CDR1 is SGHRS, CDR2 YFSETQ, per germline. The CDR3 runs to 14 residues.